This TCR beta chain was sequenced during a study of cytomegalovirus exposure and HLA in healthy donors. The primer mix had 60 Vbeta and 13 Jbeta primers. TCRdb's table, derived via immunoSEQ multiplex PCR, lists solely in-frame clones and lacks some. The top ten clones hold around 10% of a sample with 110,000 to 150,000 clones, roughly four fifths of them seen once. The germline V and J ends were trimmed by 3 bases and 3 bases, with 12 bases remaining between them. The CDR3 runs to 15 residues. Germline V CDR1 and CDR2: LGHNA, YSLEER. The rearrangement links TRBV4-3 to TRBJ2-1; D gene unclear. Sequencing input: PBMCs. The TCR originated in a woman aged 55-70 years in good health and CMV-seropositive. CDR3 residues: CASSQTLIRYNEQFF. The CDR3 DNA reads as TGCGCCAGCAGCCAGACTTTGATCCGCTACAATGAGCAGTTCTTC.